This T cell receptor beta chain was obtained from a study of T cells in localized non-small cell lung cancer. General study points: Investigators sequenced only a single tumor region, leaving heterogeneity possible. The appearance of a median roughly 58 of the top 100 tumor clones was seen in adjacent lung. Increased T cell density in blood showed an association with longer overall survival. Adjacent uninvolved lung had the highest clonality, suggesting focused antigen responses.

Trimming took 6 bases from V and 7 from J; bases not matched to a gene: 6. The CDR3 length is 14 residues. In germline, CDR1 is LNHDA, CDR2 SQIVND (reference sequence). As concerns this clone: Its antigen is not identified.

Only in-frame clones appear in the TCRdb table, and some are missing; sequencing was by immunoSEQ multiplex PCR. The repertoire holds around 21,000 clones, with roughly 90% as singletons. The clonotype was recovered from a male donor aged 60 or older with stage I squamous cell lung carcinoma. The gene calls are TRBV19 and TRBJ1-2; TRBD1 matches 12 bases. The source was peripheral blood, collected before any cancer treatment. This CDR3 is CASRRDRGQGGYTF. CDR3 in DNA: TGTGCCAGTAGAAGGGACAGGGGGCAGGGTGGCTACACCTTC.